Each of the 28 T cell receptor beta chains below was sequenced from the same sample in a study of CD8+ T cells in alopecia areata. Treatment defined: oral pan-JAK inhibitor, 5-10 mg twice daily. Isolated RNA was reverse transcribed into cDNA used as the sequencing template. Assay used: immunoSEQ multiplex PCR; TCRdb lists only in-frame clones, some missing. The data hold around 100,000 clones, with 85% to 90% observed a single time. Sequencing was performed on CD8+ T cells sorted from blood, taken between weeks 30 and 35, from a patient treated with tofacitinib. The source is a human donor with alopecia areata.

J is TRBJ2-3 and V is TRBV19, with D perhaps TRBD1 or TRBD2 (5 bases each). The ends were cut back, 7 bases at V and 3 bases at J, with 14 bases in the middle. Germline-derived CDR1 and CDR2 are LNHDA and SQIVND (reference sequence). The CDR3 sequence is 14 residues long. The CDR3 sequence is CASTMGVRTDTQYF. The CDR3 bases are TGTGCCAGTACCATGGGGGTGAGAACAGATACGCAGTATTTT.

The chain carries TRBV7-6 and TRBJ2-6; 7 nucleotides agree with TRBD1. V lost 4 bases, J lost 0 bases, and 6 bases stayed unmatched. Germline V gene sequence: CDR1 SGHVS, CDR2 FNYEAQ. CDR3 length: 17 residues. CDR3 DNA: TGTGCCAGCAGCTGGACAGGATACCTCTCTGGGGCCAACGTCCTGACTTTC. Translation gives CASSWTGYLSGANVLTF.

The chain links TRBV30 to TRBJ2-3; possibly TRBD2 for D (5 bases). The length of the CDR3 is 15 residues. V was trimmed by 1 base and J by 0 bases, leaving 11 bases between them. CDR1 and CDR2 (germline): GTSNPN, SVGIG (reference sequence). Here the CDR3 DNA reads TGTGCCTGGAGTGCTGCGACTACTAGCACAGATACGCAGTATTTT. It translates to CAWSAATTSTDTQYF.

J is TRBJ2-3 and V is TRBV6-4; 7 bases fit TRBD2. The V gene's germline CDR1 is MRHNA and CDR2 SNTAGT. J was trimmed by 2 bases and V by 0 bases; bases with no gene match: 5. There are 16 residues in the CDR3. The CDR3 region is CASSDSASGTTDTQYF. DNA of the CDR3: TGTGCCAGCAGTGACTCAGCTAGCGGAACCACAGATACGCAGTATTTT.

This clone has more than one count but fewer than ten. The V and J genes are TRBV6-4 and TRBJ2-2, with 9 bases fitting TRBD1. The germline V gene has CDR1 MRHNA and CDR2 SNTAGT. CDR3 length: 14 residues. The trim removed 4 bases at V and 3 bases at J, leaving 0 bases unmatched. In DNA form, the CDR3 reads TGTGCCAGCAGTGGGGACAGGGACACCGGGGAGCTGTTTTTT. It translates to CASSGDRDTGELFF.

V and J are TRBV10-1 and TRBJ2-7, with D perhaps TRBD1 (6 bases). The CDR3 extends over 14 amino acids. Trimming took off 4 bases at V and 3 bases at J, with 13 bases between the two ends. Germline V lookup: CDR1 WNHNN, CDR2 SYGVQD (reference sequence). The CDR3 spells CASSGSGVGYEQYF. CDR3 nucleotide sequence: TGCGCCAGCAGTGGGTCAGGGGTTGGCTACGAGCAGTACTTC.

V gene TRBV29-1 combines with J gene TRBJ1-2; D call uncertain. CDR3 length equals 14 residues. Germline V gene data show CDR1 as SQVTM and CDR2 as ANQGSEA. Trimming removed 1 base from V and 3 bases from J, with 12 bases in between. CDR3 nucleotides: TGCAGCGTTGAAGGTGGAGACGTCGACTATGGCTACACCTTC. Amino acid sequence: CSVEGGDVDYGYTF.

The chain is built from TRBV11-1 and TRBJ1-1, with D unresolved. This CDR3 has 15 residues. Trimming removed 4 bases from V and 6 bases from J, with 18 bases in between. Germline CDR1 SGHAT, CDR2 FQDESV (reference sequence). The CDR3 is CASSSPRGYGSEAFF. CDR3 DNA sequence: TGTGCCAGCAGCTCCCCTCGTGGCTACGGGTCTGAAGCTTTCTTT.

CDR3 DNA: TGTGCCAGCAGTGAAGCCGGTTGGGGTGGTGGTCAGCCCCAGCATTTT. Translation: CASSEAGWGGGQPQHF. The chain couples TRBV6-1 to TRBJ1-5; D unresolved. Trimming removed 0 bases at V and 6 bases at J, with 15 bases between. Germline V gene lookup returns CDR1 MNHNS and CDR2 SASEGT. This CDR3 has 16 residues.

The CDR3 coding sequence is TGTGCCAGCAGCTTATTCGCGGGAGGGCCCTATCAAGAGACCCAGTACTTC. Translation gives CASSLFAGGPYQETQYF. V and J are TRBV7-9 and TRBJ2-5, with 9 nucleotides matching TRBD2. V lost 2 bases to trimming and J lost 2 bases; unmatched junction nucleotides: 9. The CDR3 spans 17 residues. Germline values: CDR1 SEHNR, CDR2 FQNEAQ (reference sequence).

The rearrangement joins TRBV27 to TRBJ2-7; D is ambiguous. The V gene lost 0 bases and the J gene lost 0 bases, with 9 bases spanning the gap. The CDR3 consists of 15 residues. Germline CDR1 MNHEY, CDR2 SMNVEV (reference sequence). Here the CDR3 DNA reads TGTGCCAGCAGTTTATCTGTTTCGAGCTCCTACGAGCAGTACTTC. The encoded protein is CASSLSVSSSYEQYF.

There are a few counts of this clone. The chain uses TRBV6-6 and TRBJ1-4; 9 bases fit TRBD1. Germline V gene data show CDR1 as MNHNY and CDR2 as SVGAGI (reference sequence). V lost 0 bases to trimming and J lost 4 bases; unmatched junction nucleotides: 0. The CDR3 contains 15 residues. The CDR3 DNA sequence: TGTGCCAGCAGTTACTCGGACAGGGGTAATGAAAAACTGTTTTTT. Amino acid sequence: CASSYSDRGNEKLFF.

The CDR3 DNA sequence: TGTGCCAGTAGTATTTGGGGGCGAGAGCTGTTTTTT. This sequence encodes CASSIWGRELFF. This rearrangement joins TRBV19 to TRBJ2-2; D is perhaps TRBD1 (6 bases). The CDR3 totals 12 residues. V dropped 3 bases and J dropped 11 bases, with 10 bases sitting between them. CDR1 is LNHDA, CDR2 SQIVND, per germline (reference sequence).

The chain links TRBV9 to TRBJ1-1; TRBD1 agrees at 8 bases. Germline V CDR1 and CDR2: SGDLS, YYNGEE. Trimming took 3 bases from V and 2 from J; bases not matched to a gene: 6. This CDR3 region has 15 residues. The CDR3 protein is CASSGQTGANTEAFF. As DNA, the CDR3 is TGTGCCAGCAGCGGACAGACAGGGGCAAACACTGAAGCTTTCTTT.

Details on this clone: Other DNA sequences of this sample code for an identical CDR3. V usage is TRBV25-1 and J usage is TRBJ2-1; D may be TRBD1 or TRBD2 (5 bases each). The CDR3 is made up of 12 amino acids. Per the germline V gene, CDR1 is MGHDK and CDR2 is SYGVNS. V was pared by 9 bases and J by 3 bases, with 9 bases between. The CDR3 DNA reads as TGTGCCAGTCGGGACCGCTACAATGAGCAGTTCTTC. This codes for CASRDRYNEQFF.

The chain uses TRBV19 and TRBJ2-1; TRBD2 might be the D (5 bases). The V gene's germline CDR1 is LNHDA and CDR2 SQIVND (reference sequence). V lost 5 bases and J 2 bases, leaving 7 bases between the germline ends. The CDR3 runs 13 residues. CDR3 loop: CASSAGPYNEQFF. CDR3 DNA sequence: TGTGCCAGTAGTGCGGGTCCCTACAATGAGCAGTTCTTC.

V is TRBV6-1 and J is TRBJ2-7; weak D call: TRBD1 (6 bases). The CDR3 contains 15 residues. V lost 4 bases, J lost 0 bases, and 13 bases lay in between. Germline lookup yields CDR1 MNHNS and CDR2 SASEGT. DNA of the CDR3: TGTGCCAGCAGTGGCTGGACAGACAGCTCCTACGAGCAGTACTTC. Its protein product is CASSGWTDSSYEQYF.

The V and J genes are TRBV29-1 and TRBJ2-1; possibly TRBD1 or TRBD2 for D (5 bases each). The CDR3 is 17 amino acids. The germline CDR1 and CDR2 sequences are SQVTM and ANQGSEA. The V and J ends lost 0 bases and 0 bases respectively, with 15 bases between them. The CDR3 region has the DNA TGCAGCGTTGAAGAGGGGATGAGGGGAAGCTCCTACAATGAGCAGTTCTTC. It yields the protein CSVEEGMRGSSYNEQFF.

This clone was seen once. The chain employs TRBV27 and TRBJ2-7, with 7 bases aligning to TRBD2. With V trimmed by 2 bases and J by 4 bases, 11 bases remained unmatched. Germline CDR1 MNHEY, CDR2 SMNVEV (reference sequence). This CDR3 spans 16 amino acids. CDR3 loop: CASSLPMGGNRYEQYF. For the CDR3, the DNA is TGTGCCAGCAGTTTACCGATGGGGGGGAATAGGTACGAGCAGTACTTC.

This rearrangement joins TRBV29-1 to TRBJ2-2; D is unresolved. The germline V gene encodes CDR1 SQVTM and CDR2 ANQGSEA. The V end lost 3 bases, the J end lost 7 bases, and 12 bases lay between the germline ends. The CDR3 sequence is 13 residues long. CDR3 sequence (DNA): TGCAGCGTTGAGTCAACCAAGGGCGGGGAGCTGTTTTTT. This encodes CSVESTKGGELFF.

This sequence joins TRBV6-4 and TRBJ2-7, with D possibly being TRBD1 or TRBD2 (6 bases each). The CDR3 sequence is 13 residues long. The V gene's germline CDR1 is MRHNA and CDR2 SNTAGT. V lost 7 bases and J lost 5, with 15 bases in between. The CDR3 nucleotides are TGTGCCAGCACCCACGGGGGCAGGCACGAGCAGTACTTC. Residues: CASTHGGRHEQYF.

The rearrangement uses TRBV10-2 and TRBJ2-1; D is unresolved. This CDR3 has 12 residues. Between the trimmed V and J ends, which lost 2 bases and 4 bases, there was a span of 3 bases. Germline V CDR1 and CDR2: WSHSY, SAAADI. The CDR3 DNA follows: TGCGCCAGCAGTGAGATTTACAATGAGCAGTTCTTC. The encoded protein is CASSEIYNEQFF.

The genes are TRBV9 and TRBJ2-3, with D perhaps matching TRBD1 or TRBD2 (5 bases each). The V and J ends lost 2 bases and 2 bases respectively, with 12 bases between them. The CDR3 consists of 15 residues. Germline lookup yields CDR1 SGDLS and CDR2 YYNGEE. The chain's CDR3 is CASSVDGADTDTQYF. CDR3 bases: TGTGCCAGCAGCGTCGACGGGGCGGACACAGATACGCAGTATTTT.

The rearrangement joins TRBV27 to TRBJ2-7; 8 nucleotides match TRBD1. Germline values: CDR1 MNHEY, CDR2 SMNVEV (reference sequence). This CDR3 contains 12 residues. The V segment lost 4 bases and the J segment 6 bases; nucleotides outside the gene matches: 2. The CDR3 reads CASSSTGGEQYF. For the CDR3, the DNA is TGTGCCAGCAGTTCCACAGGGGGCGAGCAGTACTTC.

Of note for this clone: The junction does not match germline at one end; this may be a read error. Other DNA sequences within the sample encode an identical CDR3. The chain recombines TRBV7-9 with TRBJ2-7; D is perhaps TRBD1 (6 bases). The CDR3 is 11 residues long. Germline V gene data show CDR1 as SEHNR and CDR2 as FQNEAQ (reference sequence). The CDR3 sequence is CASSGTGEQYF. CDR3 DNA: TGCGCCAGCAGCGGAACAGGGGAGCAGTACTTC. Combining the CDR3 with reference TRBV7-9 and TRBJ2-7 gives the whole variable domain DTGVSQNPRHKITKRGQNVTFRCDPISEHNRLYWYRQTLGQGPEFLTYFQNEAQLEKSRLLSDRFSAERPKGSFSTLEIQRTEQGDSAMYLCASSGTGEQYFGPGTRLTVT.

V usage is TRBV29-1 and J usage is TRBJ1-2; 9 positions agree with TRBD1. CDR1 and CDR2 (germline): SQVTM, ANQGSEA. The CDR3 runs to 12 residues. Trimming removed 5 bases from V and 4 bases from J; junction bases left unmatched: 2. CDR3 protein: CSVLDRGYGYTF. The CDR3 region has the DNA TGCAGCGTTTTGGACAGGGGCTATGGCTACACCTTC.

CDR3 sequence (DNA): TGTGCCAGCAGAAACGGACTAGCCGGCACAGATACGCAGTATTTT. Translating gives CASRNGLAGTDTQYF. The chain combines TRBV6-1 with TRBJ2-3; TRBD2 agrees at 8 bases. The V segment lost 6 bases and the J segment 1 base; nucleotides outside the gene matches: 6. The CDR3 is made up of 15 amino acids. Per the germline V gene, CDR1 is MNHNS and CDR2 is SASEGT.

The rearrangement uses TRBV14 and TRBJ2-3; no clear D gene. The CDR3 is 17 amino acids. V dropped 0 bases and J dropped 4 bases, with 17 bases sitting between them. Germline-derived CDR1 and CDR2 are SGHDN and FVKESK. The CDR3 protein is CASSQEVWTAPADTQYF. CDR3 DNA: TGTGCCAGCAGCCAAGAGGTCTGGACCGCTCCCGCAGATACGCAGTATTTT.